The 14 T cell receptor beta chains listed next were all sequenced from one sample in a study of blood T cells in healthy people across ages. It was with a sample-barcoded 5' primer and a J-beta primer mix that a second PCR of roughly 7 to 11 cycles was run. TCRdb recomputed calls from the 5' RACE reads with MiXCR, one row per CDR3 protein. Of more than 600,000 distinct CDR3 sequences in the sample, 20% to 25% were seen once. The same data also contributed to another study, on T cells of mothers and their children.

Sequencing input: blood. The source is a boy between 5 and 17 years old in good health.

J is TRBJ2-1 and V is TRBV4-3; D ambiguous. Trimming removed 3 bases at V and 1 base at J, with 7 bases between. From germline, CDR1 is LGHNA and CDR2 YSLEER. This CDR3 spans 14 amino acids. CDR3 loop: CASSHPQSYNEQFF. CDR3 DNA sequence: TGCGCCAGCAGCCACCCTCAGTCCTACAATGAGCAGTTCTTC.

The chain uses TRBV15 and TRBJ2-5; no reliable D call. The J call may be wrong; the DNA end is better matched by TRBJ2-7. The CDR3 spans 14 residues. CDR1 is LNHNV and CDR2 is YYDKDF in the germline V gene (reference sequence). The CDR3 loop reads CATSRLTQTYEQYF. As DNA, the CDR3 is TGTGCCACCAGCAGATTAACGCAAACCTACGAGCAGTACTTC.

The chain carries TRBV7-2 and TRBJ2-1; no definite D call. CDR1 SGHTA and CDR2 FQGNSA come from the germline V gene. The CDR3 extends over 15 amino acids. The ends were cut back, 0 bases at V and 6 bases at J, with 12 bases in the middle. The CDR3 DNA reads as TGTGCCAGCAGCTTAGCGTTGGTGGCGGTCAATGAGCAGTTCTTC. This translates into CASSLALVAVNEQFF.

The chain carries TRBV27 and TRBJ2-6, with D unclear. Germline loops: CDR1 MNHEY, CDR2 SMNVEV (reference sequence). V lost 7 bases and J lost 2, with 12 bases in between. The CDR3 has 15 residues. The CDR3 loop reads CASTRNSPGANVLTF. In DNA, the CDR3 is TGTGCCAGCACCCGAAACTCTCCTGGGGCCAACGTCCTGACTTTC. Complete variable domain (other parts from reference TRBV27 and TRBJ2-6): EAQVTQNPRYLITVTGKKLTVTCSQNMNHEYMSWYRQDPGLGLRQIYYSMNVEVTDKGDVPEGYKVSRKEKRNFPLILESPSPNQTSLYFCASTRNSPGANVLTFGAGSRLTVL.

This chain links TRBV24-1 with TRBJ1-2; unclear D gene. V was pared by 3 bases and J by 8 bases, with 9 bases between. Per germline, CDR1 KGHDR and CDR2 SFDVKD. The CDR3 covers 12 residues. The CDR3 coding sequence is TGTGCCACCAGTGATAGGGTGAGCGGCTACACCTTC. It is translated as CATSDRVSGYTF.

The CDR3 reads CASSPLAEQFF. DNA for the CDR3: TGTGCCAGCAGCCCCTTAGCGGAGCAGTTCTTC. The chain couples TRBV7-2 to TRBJ2-1, with a weak D call TRBD2 (5 bases). The germline V gene has CDR1 SGHTA and CDR2 FQGNSA. Trimming cost V 5 bases and J 10 bases, with 9 bases left between them. The CDR3 totals 11 residues.

The J gene is TRBJ2-7, the V gene TRBV25-1; 10 bases are a match to TRBD1. Per the germline V gene, CDR1 is MGHDK and CDR2 is SYGVNS. J was trimmed by 5 bases and V by 7 bases; bases with no gene match: 5. This CDR3 has 13 residues. CDR3 sequence: CASNYGTGDEQYF. The CDR3 region has the DNA TGTGCCAGCAACTACGGGACAGGGGACGAGCAGTACTTC.

The gene calls are TRBV28 and TRBJ1-3; 7 bases are a match to TRBD1. The CDR3 consists of 18 residues. In germline, CDR1 is MDHEN, CDR2 SYDVKM. The V gene end was trimmed by 1 base and the J gene end by 0 bases; junction bases not matched to a gene: 9. The CDR3 sequence: CASSLSAGGIISGNTIYF. The CDR3, as DNA: TGTGCCAGCAGTTTATCAGCAGGGGGGATCATCTCTGGAAACACCATATATTTT.

This clonotype was counted only a few times. This chain links TRBV5-6 with TRBJ2-1; no clear D gene. Trimming took 7 bases from V and 10 from J, leaving 12 bases between them. In germline, CDR1 is SGHDT, CDR2 YYEEEE. This CDR3 has 11 amino acids. CDR3 nucleotide sequence: TGTGCCAGCCGACTCTGGGTAGAGCAGTTCTTC. Protein product: CASRLWVEQFF.

The rearrangement joins TRBV7-2 to TRBJ2-7, with 9 nucleotides matching TRBD2. The CDR3 consists of 15 residues. Looked up from germline, CDR1 is SGHTA and CDR2 is FQGNSA. V shed 5 bases and J 2 bases; nucleotides not matched to a gene: 7. The CDR3 reads CASSTGLADTYEQYF. In DNA, the CDR3 is TGTGCCAGCAGCACGGGACTAGCCGATACCTACGAGCAGTACTTC. Looking up the rest from reference TRBV7-2 and TRBJ2-7 gives the full variable domain: GAGVSQSPSNKVTEKGKDVELRCDPISGHTALYWYRQSLGQGLEFLIYFQGNSAPDKSGLPSDRFSAERTGGSVSTLTIQRTQQEDSAVYLCASSTGLADTYEQYFGPGTRLTVT.

This rearrangement joins TRBV12-3 or TRBV12-4 to TRBJ1-3; D not resolved. CDR3 size: 14 residues. V was shortened by 1 base and J by 3 bases, with 7 bases between the two germline ends. DNA of the CDR3: TGTGCCAGCAGTTTAGAGAATTTTGGAAACACCATATATTTT. Translating gives CASSLENFGNTIYF.

This clonotype was recorded at least ten times. The genes are TRBV2 and TRBJ2-5, with 10 positions matching TRBD2. The J call may be faulty, since TRBJ2-7 better matches the DNA end. Germline loops: CDR1 SNHLY, CDR2 FYNNEI. The length of the CDR3 is 14 residues. CDR3 region: CASSPAGGTYEQYF. DNA for the CDR3: TGTGCCAGCAGTCCAGCGGGAGGGACCTACGAGCAGTACTTC.

This clonotype has more than one count but fewer than ten. The J gene is TRBJ2-1, the V gene TRBV10-3, with D perhaps TRBD1 or TRBD2 (5 bases each). The assigned J gene may be wrong: the sequence end matches TRBJ2-5 better. This CDR3 is 13 amino acids long. Germline loops: CDR1 ENHRY, CDR2 SYGVKD. In DNA form, the CDR3 reads TGTGCCATCGCCGCCGGGGCCCAAGAGACCCAGTACTTC. Translated, it gives CAIAAGAQETQYF.

The chain is built from TRBV7-9 and TRBJ1-4; D perhaps matches TRBD1 (5 bases). CDR3 size: 16 residues. Germline assignment: CDR1 SEHNR and CDR2 FQNEAQ (reference sequence). V was cut by 1 base and J by 8 bases, with 17 bases left in between. The CDR3 is CASSLGWGPPPEKLFF. DNA of the CDR3: TGTGCCAGCAGCTTAGGATGGGGACCACCACCGGAAAAACTGTTTTTT.